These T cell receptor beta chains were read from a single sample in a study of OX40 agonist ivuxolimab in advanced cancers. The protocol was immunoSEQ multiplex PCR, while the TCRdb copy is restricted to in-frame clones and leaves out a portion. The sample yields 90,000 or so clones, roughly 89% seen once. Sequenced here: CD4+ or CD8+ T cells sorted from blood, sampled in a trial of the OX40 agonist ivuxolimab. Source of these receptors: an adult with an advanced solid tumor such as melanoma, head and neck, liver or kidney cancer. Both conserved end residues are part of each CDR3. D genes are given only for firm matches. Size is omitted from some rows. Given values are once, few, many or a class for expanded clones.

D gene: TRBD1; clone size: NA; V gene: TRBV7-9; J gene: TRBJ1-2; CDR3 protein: CASSLGQGADGYTF; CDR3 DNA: TGTGCCAGCAGCTTAGGGCAGGGGGCGGATGGCTACACCTTC
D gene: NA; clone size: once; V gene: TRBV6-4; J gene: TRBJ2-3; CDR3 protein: CASGFAGSNADTQYF; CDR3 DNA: TGTGCCAGCGGTTTTGCGGGATCCAACGCAGATACGCAGTATTTT
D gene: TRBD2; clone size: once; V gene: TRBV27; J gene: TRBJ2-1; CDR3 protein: CASITTGTTKKSSYNEQFF; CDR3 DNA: TGTGCCAGCATCACCACCGGGACTACAAAAAAGAGCTCCTACAATGAGCAGTTCTTC
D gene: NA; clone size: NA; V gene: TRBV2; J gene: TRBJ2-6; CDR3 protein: CASSEGWQGNFGGANVLTF; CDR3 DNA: TGTGCCAGCAGTGAGGGTTGGCAGGGGAATTTCGGGGGGGCCAACGTCCTGACTTTC
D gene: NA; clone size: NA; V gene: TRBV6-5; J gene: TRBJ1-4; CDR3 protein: CASSYNNQNEKLFF; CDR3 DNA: TGTGCCAGCAGTTACAATAATCAGAATGAAAAACTGTTTTTT
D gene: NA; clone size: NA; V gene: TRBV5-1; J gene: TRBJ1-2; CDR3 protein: CASALRGSGGYTF; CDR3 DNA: TGCGCCAGCGCCTTACGGGGGTCGGGCGGCTACACCTTC
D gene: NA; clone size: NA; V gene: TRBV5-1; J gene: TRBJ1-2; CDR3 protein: CASSLDTGNYGYTF; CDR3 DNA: TGCGCCAGCAGCTTGGATACCGGAAACTATGGCTACACCTTC
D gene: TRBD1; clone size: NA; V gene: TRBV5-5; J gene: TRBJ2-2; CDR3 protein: CASSLSTGATGELFF; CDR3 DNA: TGTGCCAGCAGCTTGAGCACAGGGGCCACCGGGGAGCTGTTTTTT
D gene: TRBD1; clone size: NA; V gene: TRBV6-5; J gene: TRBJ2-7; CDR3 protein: CASSSRDRGRVEQYF; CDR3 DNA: TGTGCCAGCAGTTCCCGGGACAGGGGGCGAGTCGAGCAGTACTTC
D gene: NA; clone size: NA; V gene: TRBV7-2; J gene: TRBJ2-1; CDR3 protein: CASGKEGRKDEQFF; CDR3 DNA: TGTGCCAGCGGGAAGGAGGGCCGAAAGGATGAGCAGTTCTTC
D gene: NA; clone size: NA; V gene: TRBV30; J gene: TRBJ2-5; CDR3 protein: CAWSTLGGQRQETQYF; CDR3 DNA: TGTGCCTGGAGTACACTGGGGGGGCAGCGCCAAGAGACCCAGTACTTC